This is a list of T cell receptor beta chains from one sample in a study of blood T cell repertoires in COVID-19. Only in-frame clones appear in the TCRdb table, and some are missing; sequencing was by immunoSEQ multiplex PCR. The sample contains hundreds of thousands of clones, approximately 89% of which appear only once. Sequencing was done on a sample of PBMCs or T cells enriched from blood (not recorded which). These receptors all stem from a woman in her forties with acute COVID-19. The CDR3 runs from the conserved cysteine through the conserved F or W. D genes are given only for firm matches. Only some rows state a clone size, as once, few, many or a class for expanded clones.

D gene	V gene	J gene	clone size	CDR3 protein	CDR3 DNA
TRBD2	TRBV5-1	TRBJ2-1	.	CASQVAGPAYNEQFF	TGCGCCAGCCAGGTAGCGGGACCCGCCTACAATGAGCAGTTCTTC
TRBD1	TRBV30	TRBJ2-5	.	CAWSGQPAQETQYF	TGTGCCTGGTCGGGACAGCCAGCCCAAGAGACCCAGTACTTC
.	TRBV28	TRBJ1-1	.	CASSLGGNTEAFF	TGTGCCAGCAGTTTGGGGGGGAACACTGAAGCTTTCTTT
.	TRBV14	TRBJ1-1	.	CASSQQGYGDTEAFF	TGTGCCAGCAGCCAACAGGGATATGGCGACACTGAAGCTTTCTTT
TRBD1	TRBV12-5	TRBJ1-1	.	CASGSSGTDYMNTEAFF	TGTGCTAGTGGTTCATCCGGGACAGACTACATGAACACTGAAGCTTTCTTT
TRBD1	TRBV27	TRBJ2-1	.	CASSTQRQGYEQFF	TGTGCCAGCAGTACCCAACGACAGGGGTATGAGCAGTTCTTC
.	TRBV27	TRBJ1-1	.	CASSPYLSNTEAFF	TGTGCCAGCAGTCCCTATCTTTCTAACACTGAAGCTTTCTTT
.	TRBV11-2	TRBJ1-1	.	CASSLSRGTTEAFF	TGTGCCAGCAGCTTATCCAGGGGAACGACTGAAGCTTTCTTT
.	TRBV15	TRBJ1-3	.	CATSRDYSGSGNTIYF	TGTGCCACCAGCAGAGACTACAGCGGTTCTGGAAACACCATATATTTT
.	TRBV2	TRBJ2-1	.	CASSIASFSYNEQFF	TGTGCCAGCAGTATTGCGAGCTTCTCCTACAATGAGCAGTTCTTC
TRBD1	TRBV7-6	TRBJ1-2	.	CASSLGGDSFVGGYTF	TGTGCCAGCAGCTTAGGTGGGGACAGCTTTGTCGGTGGCTACACCTTC
TRBD2	TRBV30	TRBJ2-1	.	CAWRGLAGHNEQFF	TGTGCCTGGAGGGGACTAGCGGGCCACAATGAGCAGTTCTTC
TRBD1	TRBV28	TRBJ2-3	.	CASSTEQGAADTQYF	TGTGCCAGCAGTACAGAACAGGGGGCGGCAGATACGCAGTATTTT
TRBD2	TRBV4-1	TRBJ2-1	once	CASSPTSVGGEFF	TGCGCCAGCAGCCCCACTAGCGTCGGTGGTGAGTTCTTC
.	TRBV19	TRBJ1-5	.	CASSISSGKVQSGLQHF	TGTGCCAGTAGTATCAGCTCAGGGAAGGTTCAGTCAGGCCTCCAGCATTTT
TRBD2	TRBV11-3	TRBJ2-5	.	CASSLVRSSGSQETQYF	TGTGCCAGCAGCTTAGTCAGGAGTAGCGGGAGCCAAGAGACCCAGTACTTC
.	TRBV7-2	TRBJ2-2	.	CASSLIGVSNTGELFF	TGTGCCAGCAGCTTAATAGGGGTATCGAACACCGGGGAGCTGTTTTTT
TRBD1	TRBV10-2	TRBJ2-3	.	CASNRTGHGDTQYF	TGCGCCAGCAATCGGACAGGGCATGGAGATACGCAGTATTTT
.	TRBV3-1/TRBV3-2	TRBJ1-5	many	CASSPSRGAYSNQPQHF	TGTGCCAGCAGCCCATCCAGGGGAGCATATAGCAATCAGCCCCAGCATTTT
.	TRBV5-6	TRBJ1-5	.	CASSPYSSGGNQPQHF	TGTGCCAGCAGCCCTTATTCTTCAGGGGGCAATCAGCCCCAGCATTTT
TRBD2	TRBV5-4	TRBJ2-3	.	CASSLKREAVDTQYF	TGTGCCAGCAGCTTGAAGCGGGAGGCGGTAGATACGCAGTATTTT
.	TRBV3-1/TRBV3-2	TRBJ2-1	.	CASSPPLAGHFYNEQFF	TGTGCCAGCAGCCCTCCTCTGGCGGGCCATTTTTACAATGAGCAGTTCTTC
TRBD1	TRBV28	TRBJ1-2	.	CASSPPGGYGYTF	TGTGCCAGCAGCCCCCCAGGGGGGTATGGCTACACCTTC
TRBD1	TRBV18	TRBJ2-5	.	CASSPNTEDRETQYF	TGTGCCAGCTCACCGAACACGGAGGACAGGGAGACCCAGTACTTC
TRBD2	TRBV3-1/TRBV3-2	TRBJ2-1	.	CASSPLAGGGNEQFF	TGTGCCAGCAGCCCACTAGCGGGAGGAGGCAATGAGCAGTTCTTC
.	TRBV29-1	TRBJ1-1	.	CSVDEPGGDTEAFF	TGCAGCGTTGATGAACCGGGGGGGGACACTGAAGCTTTCTTT
.	TRBV5-1	TRBJ2-2	.	CASSLVARVTAGELFF	TGCGCCAGCAGCTTGGTGGCCCGGGTTACGGCCGGGGAGCTGTTTTTT
TRBD1	TRBV28	TRBJ2-7	.	CASSLPGTGLSYEQYF	TGTGCCAGCAGTTTGCCCGGGACAGGGTTATCGTACGAGCAGTACTTC
.	TRBV5-6	TRBJ1-3	.	CASSLGQPGNTIYF	TGTGCCAGCAGTCTCGGACAACCTGGAAACACCATATATTTT
TRBD1	TRBV19	TRBJ1-5	.	CASSAYRQGAGQPQHF	TGTGCCAGTAGTGCCTATCGACAGGGGGCAGGACAGCCCCAGCATTTT
.	TRBV28	TRBJ2-5	.	CASSLDSQETQYF	TGTGCCAGCAGCCTAGACAGCCAAGAGACCCAGTACTTC
.	TRBV3-1/TRBV3-2	TRBJ1-4	once	CASQDINEKLFF	TGTGCCAGCCAGGACATTAATGAAAAACTGTTTTTT
.	TRBV5-1	TRBJ1-4	once	CASSLSAENNEKLFF	TGCGCCAGCAGCTTGTCGGCGGAAAATAATGAAAAACTGTTTTTT
TRBD1	TRBV27	TRBJ1-1	.	CASRTLSWDSLTNTEAFF	TGTGCCAGCAGGACCCTCTCGTGGGACAGTTTAACGAACACTGAAGCTTTCTTT
TRBD2	TRBV24-1	TRBJ2-5	.	CATSDSRTSGSLETQYF	TGTGCCACCAGTGATTCGAGGACTAGCGGGAGTTTAGAGACCCAGTACTTC
TRBD1	TRBV7-8	TRBJ1-5	.	CASSPQGAYQPQHF	TGTGCCAGCAGCCCACAGGGGGCTTATCAGCCCCAGCATTTT
.	TRBV2	TRBJ2-2	.	CASTPDTQNTGELFF	TGTGCCAGCACCCCGGACACTCAGAACACCGGGGAGCTGTTTTTT
TRBD2	TRBV5-1	TRBJ2-3	.	CASSLGSTSGTTDTQYF	TGCGCCAGCAGCTTGGGTTCGACTAGCGGGACCACAGATACGCAGTATTTT
TRBD2	TRBV10-3	TRBJ2-1	once	CAIGSTSGLRSYNEQFF	TGTGCCATCGGGTCGACTAGCGGACTAAGGTCCTACAATGAGCAGTTCTTC
TRBD1	TRBV29-1	TRBJ2-3	.	CSVGQGASTDTQYF	TGCAGCGTCGGACAGGGGGCGAGCACAGATACGCAGTATTTT
.	TRBV27	TRBJ1-2	few	CASSPWQDSYGYTF	TGTGCCAGCAGTCCATGGCAGGACAGCTATGGCTACACCTTC
.	TRBV9	TRBJ2-5	.	CASSVSGSYIATQYF	TGTGCCAGCAGCGTTTCGGGATCGTACATTGCGACCCAGTACTTC
TRBD1	TRBV5-1	TRBJ2-5	few	CASSWTGGSETQYF	TGCGCCAGCAGCTGGACAGGGGGCTCAGAGACCCAGTACTTC
.	TRBV27	TRBJ2-5	once	CASSPHQTGTETQYF	TGTGCCAGCAGTCCCCACCAGACAGGGACTGAGACCCAGTACTTC
.	TRBV29-1	TRBJ1-2	.	CSVNVGRPDGYTF	TGCAGCGTGAACGTGGGCAGGCCCGATGGCTACACCTTC
TRBD1	TRBV4-3	TRBJ1-2	.	CASTSIPGTDYGYTF	TGCGCCAGCACCTCAATTCCCGGGACAGACTATGGCTACACCTTC
.	TRBV9	TRBJ1-6	once	CASSVDPGYNSPLHF	TGTGCCAGCAGCGTAGACCCAGGGTATAATTCACCCCTCCACTTT
TRBD1	TRBV2	TRBJ2-7	.	CASRSRGLGSYEQYF	TGTGCCAGCAGGTCGAGGGGGCTAGGGTCCTACGAGCAGTACTTC
.	TRBV6-5	TRBJ2-3	.	CASTGRAATDTQYF	TGTGCCAGCACAGGCAGGGCTGCCACAGATACGCAGTATTTT
.	TRBV19	TRBJ1-5	once	CASDLRGYQPQHF	TGTGCCAGTGACCTTAGAGGGTATCAGCCCCAGCATTTT
.	TRBV7-2	TRBJ1-5	.	CASSLGPSGAPQPQHF	TGTGCCAGCAGCTTAGGTCCCAGTGGGGCCCCTCAGCCCCAGCATTTT
TRBD2	TRBV18	TRBJ2-7	.	CASSSYTSGTYEQYF	TGTGCCAGCTCATCTTACACTAGCGGGACCTACGAGCAGTACTTC
.	TRBV6-4	TRBJ2-1	.	CASSVIRGGEQFF	TGTGCCAGCAGTGTGATTAGGGGCGGAGAGCAGTTCTTC
.	TRBV27	TRBJ2-3	few	CASGTLNTDTQYF	TGTGCCAGCGGGACTCTTAACACAGATACGCAGTATTTT
TRBD1	TRBV5-4	TRBJ1-1	.	CASSLQGAGAEAFF	TGTGCCAGCAGCTTGCAGGGGGCTGGGGCTGAAGCTTTCTTT